One and the same sample provided the 30 T cell receptor beta chains below, sequenced in a study of T cells in localized non-small cell lung cancer. Sequencing was performed with immunoSEQ multiplex PCR; in TCRdb, only in-frame clones are kept and a portion is missing. This sample carries 45,000 to 70,000 clones, 75% to 90% of them seen once, and the ten largest clones take 5.2%. The material was peripheral blood, obtained before any cancer treatment. The origin of the receptors is a woman aged 40 to 75 with stage I lung adenocarcinoma.

This sequence joins TRBV4-1 and TRBJ2-1; TRBD2 matches 8 bases. V shed 4 bases and J 10 bases; nucleotides not matched to a gene: 15. From germline, CDR1 is MGHRA and CDR2 YSYEKL. The CDR3 totals 16 residues. CDR3 region: CASSPTEAVAGIEQFF. CDR3 bases: TGCGCCAGCAGCCCAACGGAGGCGGTAGCGGGGATAGAGCAGTTCTTC.

The chain is built from TRBV6-5 and TRBJ1-4, with TRBD1 identical over 8 bases. This CDR3 is built from 14 residues. V shed 6 bases, J shed 8 bases, and the junction held 8 bases outside the gene matches. Germline assignment: CDR1 MNHEY and CDR2 SVGAGI. CDR3 nucleotides: TGTGCCAGCAGACCACAGGGGGTGAGGGAAAAACTGTTTTTT. It translates to CASRPQGVREKLFF.

The chain combines TRBV29-1 with TRBJ1-1; TRBD1 matches at 9 bases. The CDR3 extends over 13 amino acids. The germline CDR1 and CDR2 sequences are SQVTM and ANQGSEA. J lost 5 bases, V lost 6 bases, and 7 bases had no gene match. The CDR3 DNA follows: TGCAGCGTCTTTACAGGGGGCAAAACTGAAGCTTTCTTT. Translating it yields CSVFTGGKTEAFF.

On this clone: This clone may be a read error of a much larger clone one base away. This CDR3 is also generated by other DNA sequences in the sample. The genes are TRBV10-3 and TRBJ1-2; D uncertain. The CDR3 loop spans 13 amino acids. The V gene lost 6 bases and the J gene lost 4 bases, with 12 bases spanning the gap. Germline V gives CDR1 ENHRY, CDR2 SYGVKD. The CDR3 bases are TGTGCCATCAGCGCTGATCGCGGCTATGGCTACACCTTC. Its protein product is CAISADRGYGYTF.

J is TRBJ1-2 and V is TRBV6-4, with TRBD1 matching 12 bases. This CDR3 comprises 19 residues. V lost 4 bases to trimming and J lost 3 bases; unmatched junction nucleotides: 15. Per germline, CDR1 MRHNA and CDR2 SNTAGT. CDR3 bases: TGTGCCAGCAGTGGCAACGACCGGGACAGGGGGCCGTTGTACTATGGCTACACCTTC. Amino acid sequence: CASSGNDRDRGPLYYGYTF.

With regard to this clone: One end of the junction fails to match germline, which may point to a read error. This chain links TRBV28 with TRBJ1-4; possibly TRBD1 for D (5 bases). Germline lookup yields CDR1 MDHEN and CDR2 SYDVKM. The CDR3 loop spans 13 amino acids. CDR3 amino acids: CASTTGLLEKLFF. Here the CDR3 DNA reads TGTGCCAGCACCACGGGACTGCTCGAAAAGCTGTTTTTT.

This clone appeared once. The rearrangement uses TRBV19 and TRBJ1-5; D remains ambiguous. The CDR3 length is 15 residues. V dropped 8 bases and J dropped 6 bases, with 20 bases sitting between them. The germline CDR1 and CDR2 sequences are LNHDA and SQIVND (reference sequence). The CDR3 sequence is CASGFPSGHGQPQHF. In nucleotides, the CDR3 is TGTGCCAGTGGATTCCCTTCCGGGCACGGTCAGCCCCAGCATTTT.

The gene calls are TRBV28 and TRBJ2-5; 7 positions agree with TRBD2. The junction had 6 bases not matched to a gene; V was cut back by 6 bases and J by 5 bases. CDR3 size: 13 residues. Germline CDR1 reads MDHEN; CDR2 reads SYDVKM. DNA for the CDR3: TGTGCCAGCAGCTGGGGACTACGGGAGACCCAGTACTTC. Amino acid sequence: CASSWGLRETQYF.

This rearrangement joins TRBV5-1 to TRBJ1-2; no clear D. This CDR3 is built from 13 residues. CDR1 is SGHRS and CDR2 is YFSETQ in the germline V gene. The V end was cut by 0 bases, the J end by 3 bases, with 6 bases between. CDR3 loop: CASSLVPDYGYTF. CDR3 nucleotides: TGCGCCAGCAGCTTGGTCCCAGACTATGGCTACACCTTC.

The chain employs TRBV19 and TRBJ1-5; D gene ambiguous. Germline V lookup: CDR1 LNHDA, CDR2 SQIVND (reference sequence). The CDR3 runs 13 residues. Trimming took 3 bases from V and 9 from J, leaving 12 bases between them. The CDR3 is CASSIPVVTPQHF. CDR3 nucleotides: TGTGCCAGTAGTATCCCAGTCGTCACGCCCCAGCATTTT.

The genes are TRBV30 and TRBJ2-3, with D possibly being TRBD1 (6 bases). In germline, CDR1 is GTSNPN, CDR2 SVGIG (reference sequence). Between the trimmed V and J ends, which lost 3 bases and 2 bases, there was a span of 9 bases. This CDR3 has 13 amino acids. DNA for the CDR3: TGTGCCTGGAGGGACAGAAACACAGATACGCAGTATTTT. It codes for CAWRDRNTDTQYF.

V gene TRBV4-1 combines with J gene TRBJ2-7; D call uncertain. Trimming took off 2 bases at V and 1 base at J, with 6 bases between the two ends. Germline V gene data show CDR1 as MGHRA and CDR2 as YSYEKL. The CDR3 is made up of 13 amino acids. The CDR3 reads CASSQIRSYEQYF. DNA of the CDR3: TGCGCCAGCAGCCAAATAAGGTCCTACGAGCAGTACTTC.

This chain connects TRBV28 to TRBJ1-2; D is undetermined. CDR3 length equals 14 residues. Germline CDR1 is MDHEN and CDR2 is SYDVKM. The germline V and J ends were trimmed by 2 bases and 4 bases, with 11 bases remaining between them. The CDR3 loop is CASSLEDNGYGYTF. The CDR3 DNA follows: TGTGCCAGCAGTTTAGAGGATAACGGCTATGGCTACACCTTC.

The chain combines TRBV2 with TRBJ1-1; no clear D gene. This CDR3 comprises 14 residues. The germline V gene encodes CDR1 SNHLY and CDR2 FYNNEI. V dropped 7 bases and J dropped 3 bases, with 15 bases sitting between them. CDR3 nucleotide sequence: TGTGCCAGCACTCTCGGCCGGTTGGACACTGAAGCTTTCTTT. Protein sequence: CASTLGRLDTEAFF.

This clone was seen more than once but under ten times. The chain links TRBV28 to TRBJ2-7, with a weak D call TRBD1 (6 bases). The CDR3 extends over 13 amino acids. Deletions cut 6 bases from V and 7 bases from J, with 16 bases between. Germline V CDR1 and CDR2: MDHEN, SYDVKM. The CDR3: CASSPGHGTEQYF. DNA for the CDR3: TGTGCCAGCAGCCCGGGACACGGGACGGAGCAGTACTTC.

The V and J genes are TRBV7-3 and TRBJ2-1, with D possibly matching TRBD1 (6 bases). CDR1 and CDR2 from the germline V gene are SGHTA and FQGTGA. The CDR3 has 15 amino acids. V shed 1 base and J shed 4 bases, with 11 bases lying between them. The CDR3 bases are TGTGCCAGCAGCTTAAGGGCAGGGGAGTACAATGAGCAGTTCTTC. It codes for CASSLRAGEYNEQFF.

V and J are TRBV9 and TRBJ2-1; D may be TRBD2 (5 bases). V was clipped by 0 bases and J by 3 bases, with 10 bases between them. CDR3 size: 15 residues. Per the germline V gene, CDR1 is SGDLS and CDR2 is YYNGEE. CDR3 residues: CASSVGVALYNEQFF. CDR3 DNA sequence: TGTGCCAGCAGCGTAGGAGTAGCGCTCTACAATGAGCAGTTCTTC.

Of note for this clone: Other DNA sequences in this sample translate to the same CDR3. This sequence joins TRBV7-2 and TRBJ2-2; D unclear. Germline-derived CDR1 and CDR2 are SGHTA and FQGNSA. There are 14 residues in the CDR3. V shed 2 bases and J shed 5 bases, with 9 bases lying between them. The CDR3: CASSLTAGTGELFF. CDR3 bases: TGTGCCAGCAGCTTAACCGCTGGGACCGGGGAGCTGTTTTTT.

This sequence joins TRBV7-2 and TRBJ2-4; TRBD2 matches at 7 bases. The trim removed 2 bases at V and 6 bases at J, leaving 7 bases unmatched. From germline, CDR1 is SGHTA and CDR2 FQGNSA. This CDR3 spans 15 amino acids. The CDR3 region is CASSLNPAGVNIQYF. CDR3 in DNA: TGTGCCAGCAGCTTAAATCCCGCGGGGGTAAACATTCAGTACTTC.

The chain is built from TRBV19 and TRBJ2-1; TRBD2 matches at 10 bases. Germline V gives CDR1 LNHDA, CDR2 SQIVND (reference sequence). The CDR3 runs to 16 residues. Trimming took 6 bases from V and 3 from J; bases not matched to a gene: 8. CDR3 sequence reads: CASSLLLAGDYNEQFF. Written as DNA, the CDR3 is TGTGCCAGTAGCCTTCTCCTAGCGGGGGACTACAATGAGCAGTTCTTC. Drawing the rest from reference TRBV19 and TRBJ2-1, the complete variable domain is DGGITQSPKYLFRKEGQNVTLSCEQNLNHDAMYWYRQDPGQGLRLIYYSQIVNDFQKGDIAEGYSVSREKKESFPLTVTSAQKNPTAFYLCASSLLLAGDYNEQFFGPGTRLTVL.

CDR3 DNA: TGTGCCAGTAGCTTCCGGGACAACCAGTACTTC. Encoded protein: CASSFRDNQYF. The J gene is TRBJ2-5, the V gene TRBV19, with a possible D match to TRBD1 (6 bases). The germline CDR1 and CDR2 sequences are LNHDA and SQIVND (reference sequence). V was shortened by 6 bases and J by 10 bases, with 12 bases between the two germline ends. This CDR3 is 11 amino acids long.

This sequence joins TRBV19 and TRBJ2-3; a possible D gene is TRBD1 (5 bases). V was cut by 2 bases and J by 4 bases, with 7 bases left in between. The CDR3 has 13 residues. Per the germline V gene, CDR1 is LNHDA and CDR2 is SQIVND (reference sequence). This chain's CDR3 is CASSISGSDTQYF. The DNA for the CDR3 is TGTGCCAGTAGTATATCAGGGTCAGATACGCAGTATTTT.

This chain uses TRBV5-4 with TRBJ2-7; 9 bases agree with TRBD2. Germline CDR1 and CDR2: SGHNT and YYREEE (reference sequence). CDR3 length: 13 amino acids. V trimming: 4 bases; J trimming: 6 bases; junction bases outside the gene matches: 5. CDR3 nucleotides: TGTGCCAGCAGCCGGGGACTAGCAGGCGAGCAGTACTTC. Amino acid sequence: CASSRGLAGEQYF.

This chain connects TRBV4-3 to TRBJ2-2; D remains ambiguous. From germline, CDR1 is LGHNA and CDR2 YSLEER. This CDR3 contains 13 residues. V gave up 3 bases and J gave up 6 bases, with 8 bases separating them. CDR3 nucleotide sequence: TGCGCCAGCAGCCAGGGGTCCCCCGGGGAGCTGTTTTTT. Its protein product is CASSQGSPGELFF.

The chain combines TRBV6-5 with TRBJ1-1; D call uncertain. The CDR3 sequence is 13 residues long. Germline-derived CDR1 and CDR2 are MNHEY and SVGAGI. V was clipped by 2 bases and J by 4 bases, with 8 bases between them. CDR3: CASSYETTTEAFF. The CDR3 coding sequence is TGTGCCAGCAGTTACGAAACCACCACTGAAGCTTTCTTT.

A note on this clone: The same CDR3 is also encoded by other DNA sequences in this sample. The chain recombines TRBV27 with TRBJ2-3, with no clear D. Looked up from germline, CDR1 is MNHEY and CDR2 is SMNVEV (reference sequence). V was clipped by 3 bases and J by 0 bases, with 4 bases between them. This CDR3 has 13 residues. As DNA, the CDR3 is TGTGCCAGCAGTTTGTCAAGCACAGATACGCAGTATTTT. This encodes CASSLSSTDTQYF.

The gene calls are TRBV5-1 and TRBJ2-7, with D perhaps TRBD1 (7 bases). The CDR3 contains 18 residues. Germline V gene sequence: CDR1 SGHRS, CDR2 YFSETQ. V shed 4 bases and J shed 0 bases, with 23 bases lying between them. CDR3 DNA sequence: TGCGCCAGCAGCCTCAGGGGGGCCCTAGCGACTAGCTCCTACGAGCAGTACTTC. Its translation: CASSLRGALATSSYEQYF. The full variable domain, its missing parts supplied by reference TRBV5-1 and TRBJ2-7, is KAGVTQTPRYLIKTRGQQVTLSCSPISGHRSVSWYQQTPGQGLQFLFEYFSETQRNKGNFPGRFSGRQFSNSRSEMNVSTLELGDSALYLCASSLRGALATSSYEQYFGPGTRLTVT.

This chain connects TRBV30 to TRBJ2-5; TRBD2 aligns across 8 bases. With V trimmed by 1 base and J by 5 bases, 12 bases remained unmatched. The CDR3 sequence is 16 residues long. Germline values: CDR1 GTSNPN, CDR2 SVGIG (reference sequence). The CDR3 DNA reads as TGTGCCTGGAGTGCCCCATCCGGACTAGCTAGGGAGACCCAGTACTTC. Residues: CAWSAPSGLARETQYF.

This clone has just a few counts. V usage is TRBV4-3 and J usage is TRBJ1-2, with D maybe TRBD1 (5 bases). Germline values: CDR1 LGHNA, CDR2 YSLEER. The CDR3 contains 14 residues. Between the trimmed V and J ends, which lost 0 bases and 6 bases, there was a span of 11 bases. In nucleotides, the CDR3 is TGCGCCAGCAGCCAAGAACAGGCGGCGGATGGCTACACCTTC. Its translation: CASSQEQAADGYTF.

The rearrangement joins TRBV29-1 to TRBJ2-7; no definite D call. In germline, CDR1 is SQVTM, CDR2 ANQGSEA. Trimming shortened V by 2 bases and J by 3 bases, and 8 bases separated the two germline ends. This CDR3 comprises 12 residues. The CDR3 spells CSVEQANYEQYF. In DNA form, the CDR3 reads TGCAGCGTTGAACAGGCGAACTACGAGCAGTACTTC.